A single TCR beta chain is shown here with its context. Libraries were prepared by immunoSEQ multiplex PCR; TCRdb keeps only in-frame clonotypes and omits some of them. The sample carries over 70,000 clones, under 90% recorded once. The data were taken from a study of blood T cell repertoires in COVID-19. Study as a whole: Sites in the United States, Italy and Spain provided acute and convalescent COVID-19 samples.

Germline lookup yields CDR1 MNHNS and CDR2 SASEGT. The CDR3 covers 18 residues. J lost 0 bases, V lost 1 base, and 8 bases had no gene match. The receptor was isolated from a woman aged 55-75 years with acute or convalescent COVID-19. Sequencing was performed on peripheral blood. This chain joins TRBV6-1 and TRBJ2-2; 7 bases fit TRBD1. The CDR3 loop reads CASSEVGPGTANTGELFF. CDR3 bases: TGTGCCAGCAGTGAAGTGGGACCCGGGACAGCGAACACCGGGGAGCTGTTTTTT.